The rows below give T cell receptor beta chains drawn from one sample of a study of cytomegalovirus exposure and HLA in healthy donors. Some clones are missing from TCRdb's copy, which holds only in-frame ones; the method was immunoSEQ multiplex PCR. This listing includes fewer than 150,000 clones. The specimen was PBMCs. Receptors were obtained from a woman in her sixties or seventies in good health and CMV-seronegative. The CDR3 runs from the conserved cysteine through the conserved F or W. D genes are given only for firm matches.

j_call d_call v_call cdr3_nt cdr3_aa
TRBJ2-7 . TRBV7-9 TGTGCCAGCAGCTTGACGGGAGAGGCCTCCTACGAGCAGTACTTC CASSLTGEASYEQYF
TRBJ2-2 . TRBV6-5 TGTGCCAGCAGGGAATGGAGGAGAGGGGAGCTGTTTTTT CASREWRRGELFF
TRBJ1-2 . TRBV5-4 TGTGCCAGCAGCTTGGACAGGGCGAACTATGGCTACACCTTC CASSLDRANYGYTF
TRBJ1-5 . TRBV6-1 TGTGCCAGCAGAGACAGTAGCAATCAGCCCCAGCATTTT CASRDSSNQPQHF
TRBJ2-7 TRBD2 TRBV28 TGTGCCAGCCGGCCTAGCGGGACCTACGAGCAGTACTTC CASRPSGTYEQYF
TRBJ2-7 . TRBV5-1 TGCGCCAGCAGCTTGGGCCCAGGGATGGACTACGAGCAGTACTTC CASSLGPGMDYEQYF
TRBJ2-1 . TRBV4-1 TGCGCCAGCAGCCAAGACCCCCGGGAGCAGTTCTTC CASSQDPREQFF
TRBJ2-2 . TRBV9 TGTGCCAGCAGCGTTTTGAGGGATAACACCGGGGAGCTGTTTTTT CASSVLRDNTGELFF
TRBJ2-1 TRBD2 TRBV18 TGTGCCAGCTCACCACCGTCAACGGGGGGGCGGAATGAGCAGTTCTTC CASSPPSTGGRNEQFF
TRBJ2-2 TRBD1 TRBV7-9 TGTGCCAGCAGCGGAAGGACAGGGGGCTTTTCCGGGGAGCTGTTTTTT CASSGRTGGFSGELFF
TRBJ2-3 . TRBV6-1 TGTGCCAGCAGTGATAGGGGGAAAACAGATACGCAGTATTTT CASSDRGKTDTQYF
TRBJ2-1 TRBD1 TRBV5-4 TGTGCCAGCAGCGATGGGACAGAGACATACAATGAGCAGTTCTTC CASSDGTETYNEQFF
TRBJ2-7 TRBD1 TRBV2 TGTGCCAGCAGTGCCGGGACAGGGACTTTCTACGAGCAGTACTTC CASSAGTGTFYEQYF
TRBJ1-5 . TRBV10-2 TGCGCCAGCATAGGACACCTAAATCAGCCCCAGCATTTT CASIGHLNQPQHF
TRBJ2-1 TRBD2 TRBV9 TGTGCCAGCAGCGTAGCTCCTAGCGGGTACAATGAGCAGTTCTTC CASSVAPSGYNEQFF
TRBJ1-3 . TRBV5-6 TGTGCCAGCAGCGGAACGGGGAGTTACTCTGGAAACACCATATATTTT CASSGTGSYSGNTIYF
TRBJ1-5 . TRBV19 TGTGCCAGTAGTACAGGAAGTGATCAGCCCCAGCATTTT CASSTGSDQPQHF
TRBJ2-2 TRBD2 TRBV11-1 TGTGCCAGCTCCAGCGGGGGCCCCGGGATTGGGGAGCTGTTTTTT CASSSGGPGIGELFF
TRBJ2-3 . TRBV7-3 TGTGCCAGCAGGCGGTTAGACACGCAGTATTTT CASRRLDTQYF
TRBJ2-1 . TRBV28 TGTGCCAGCAGTCTAAGCGTTAGCTCCTACAATGAGCAGTTCTTC CASSLSVSSYNEQFF
TRBJ2-6 . TRBV5-4 TGTGCCAGCAGCTTGTTTCCCAGAACCGGGGCCAACGTCCTGACTTTC CASSLFPRTGANVLTF
TRBJ2-5 TRBD1 TRBV5-1 TGCGCCAGCAGCATCGGACAGGGCGATGAGACCCAGTACTTC CASSIGQGDETQYF
TRBJ2-3 TRBD1 TRBV28 TGTGCCAGCAGTACAGCCGGGACAGGGGGCTTAGATACGCAGTATTTT CASSTAGTGGLDTQYF
TRBJ1-3 . TRBV6-1 TGTGCCAGCCCGGCCGGGGGGCCTGGAAACACCATATATTTT CASPAGGPGNTIYF
TRBJ2-7 TRBD2 TRBV27 TGTGCCACCACCGGGGGGGGCCGCGAGCAGTACTTC CATTGGGREQYF
TRBJ2-6 TRBD1 TRBV28 TGTGCCAGCAGTTTGCCCGTCCCGGGACAGGGCTCTGGGGCCAACGTCCTGACTTTC CASSLPVPGQGSGANVLTF
TRBJ1-1 . TRBV5-4 TGTGCCAGCAGGACGGGATCCAGCGGGGATACTGAAGCTTTCTTT CASRTGSSGDTEAFF
TRBJ2-7 . TRBV5-1 TGCGCCAGCAGCTTGGAGGGGTTTAGCTCCTACGAGCAGTACTTC CASSLEGFSSYEQYF
TRBJ2-5 TRBD1 TRBV5-1 TGCGCCAGCAGCTCAGGACAGGGATGGGACGAGACCCAGTACTTC CASSSGQGWDETQYF
TRBJ1-1 . TRBV7-9 TGTGCCAGCAGCTTATTCGGGAACCAAGGGGCTTTCTTT CASSLFGNQGAFF
TRBJ2-7 TRBD2 TRBV7-8 TGTGCCAGCAGCCGCGGGGGACTAGCCTACGAGCAGTACTTC CASSRGGLAYEQYF
TRBJ2-2 . TRBV5-4 TGTGCCAGCAGCTTGGAGAGGGGAGGAACCGGGGAGCTGTTTTTT CASSLERGGTGELFF
TRBJ2-2 TRBD2 TRBV9 TGTGCCAGCAGCGTGAGCGGGGGCCCTACCGGGGAGCTGTTTTTT CASSVSGGPTGELFF
TRBJ1-4 TRBD1 TRBV5-3 TGTGCCAGAAGCTTGCCAGGGGGCACTGAAAAACTGTTTTTT CARSLPGGTEKLFF
TRBJ2-7 . TRBV6-1 TGTGCCAGCAACGGGGGAAGGTACGAGCAGTACTTC CASNGGRYEQYF
TRBJ1-2 TRBD1 TRBV29-1 TGCAGCGTTGTCATCAGGGGGCAAGGGGAGGGCTACACCTTC CSVVIRGQGEGYTF
TRBJ2-7 TRBD2 TRBV28 TGTGCCAGCAGTTTATGGAGTAGCGGGTCCTACTACGAGCAGTACTTC CASSLWSSGSYYEQYF
TRBJ1-5 . TRBV28 TGTGCCAGCAGTTTCGACATTAGCAATCAGCCCCAGCATTTT CASSFDISNQPQHF
TRBJ1-5 . TRBV9 TGTGCCAGCTCCGGCGGGCAGCCCAATCAGCCCCAGCATTTT CASSGGQPNQPQHF
TRBJ2-6 . TRBV28 TGTGCCAGCAGTTTGGGGGCGTCTGGGGCCAACGTCCTGACTTTC CASSLGASGANVLTF
TRBJ1-1 TRBD1 TRBV7-9 TGTGCCAGCAGCCCCGGGACAGGGTCAACCTTGAACACTGAAGCTTTCTTT CASSPGTGSTLNTEAFF
TRBJ1-1 . TRBV30 TGTGCCTGGAATCCAGGGGCCGCACTTGGTACTGAAGCTTTCTTT CAWNPGAALGTEAFF
TRBJ2-3 . TRBV27 TGTGCCAGCAGTAGCCCCCTGCGTCAGGCAGATACGCAGTATTTT CASSSPLRQADTQYF
TRBJ2-2 TRBD2 TRBV4-2 TGTGCCAGCAGTCATACGGGACTAATGAACACCGGGGAGCTGTTTTTT CASSHTGLMNTGELFF
TRBJ2-3 TRBD1 TRBV6-6 TGTGCCAGTAAAACGGGACAGGGAAGCACAGATACGCAGTATTTT CASKTGQGSTDTQYF
TRBJ2-2 TRBD1 TRBV5-1 TGCGCCAGCAGCTTAGGATACAGGGGTCAGGGGACCGGGGAGCTGTTTTTT CASSLGYRGQGTGELFF
TRBJ1-1 TRBD1 TRBV6-1 TGTGCCAGCAGTGTCCCCGGGACAGGGAACACTGAAGCTTTCTTT CASSVPGTGNTEAFF
TRBJ1-1 TRBD1 TRBV7-2 TGTGCCAGCAGCTTAGCGCCTGGGACAGGGTGGGAAGCTTTCTTT CASSLAPGTGWEAFF
TRBJ2-3 . TRBV7-9 TGTGCCAGCAGCTCCATAGCCCTAGTGAGGCAGTATTTT CASSSIALVRQYF
TRBJ2-5 TRBD2 TRBV4-1 TGCGCCAGCAGCCAAAGGTGGGGACTAGCGAAACAAGAGACCCAGTACTTC CASSQRWGLAKQETQYF
TRBJ2-7 TRBD1 TRBV7-9 TGTGCCAGCAGCTCGGGACAGGGGGATTTCTACGAGCAGTACTTC CASSSGQGDFYEQYF
TRBJ1-6 TRBD1 TRBV5-6 TGTGCCAGCAGCAGGGGGGACAGTACTTCACCCCTCCACTTT CASSRGDSTSPLHF
TRBJ1-3 TRBD1 TRBV4-1 TGCGCCAGCAGCCAAGATTGGGGACAGGGGACGATGAAGGGAAACACCATATATTTT CASSQDWGQGTMKGNTIYF
TRBJ2-1 . TRBV7-9 TGTGCCAGCAGCTTTAGCAACTACAATGAGCAGTTCTTC CASSFSNYNEQFF
TRBJ2-5 TRBD1 TRBV7-9 TGTGCCAGCAGCTTAGCCGGGACAGGGGTTGAGACCCAGTACTTC CASSLAGTGVETQYF
TRBJ2-7 TRBD2 TRBV28 TGTGCCAGCAGCCCGACACCGGGACTAGCGGGAGTCGAGCAGTACTTC CASSPTPGLAGVEQYF
TRBJ2-7 TRBD1 TRBV11-2 TGTGCCAGCAGCTTAGCCTCCCGGACAGGTTCCTACGAGCAGTACTTC CASSLASRTGSYEQYF
TRBJ1-5 . TRBV11-2 TGTGCCAGCAGCTTAGAACCAGAAAATCAGCCCCAGCATTTT CASSLEPENQPQHF
TRBJ1-2 . TRBV6-1 TGTGCCAGCAGTGAGGACAGAAACTATGGCTACACCTTC CASSEDRNYGYTF